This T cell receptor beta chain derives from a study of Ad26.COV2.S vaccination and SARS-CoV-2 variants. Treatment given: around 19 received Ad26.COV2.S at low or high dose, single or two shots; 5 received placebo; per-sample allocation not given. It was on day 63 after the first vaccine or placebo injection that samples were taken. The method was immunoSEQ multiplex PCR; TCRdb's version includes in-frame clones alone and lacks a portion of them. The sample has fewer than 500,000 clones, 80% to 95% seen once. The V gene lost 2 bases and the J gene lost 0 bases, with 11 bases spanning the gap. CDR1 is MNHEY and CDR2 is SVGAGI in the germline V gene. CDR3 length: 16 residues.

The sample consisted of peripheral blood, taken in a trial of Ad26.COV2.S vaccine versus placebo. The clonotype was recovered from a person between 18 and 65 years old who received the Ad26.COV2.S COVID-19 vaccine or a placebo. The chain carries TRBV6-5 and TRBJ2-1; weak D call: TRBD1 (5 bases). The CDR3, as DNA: TGTGCCAGCAGTTACAGTCAGGGCAGCTCCTACAATGAGCAGTTCTTC. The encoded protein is CASSYSQGSSYNEQFF.